This T cell receptor beta chain was captured in a study of blood T cell repertoires in COVID-19. The CDR3 covers 15 residues. CDR1 and CDR2 (germline): MNHEY, SVGAGI. V lost 8 bases to trimming and J lost 2 bases; unmatched junction nucleotides: 9. Generated by immunoSEQ multiplex PCR, the TCRdb table keeps only in-frame clones and is missing some. This table has under 300,000 clones, about 87% appearing once. The sequencing sample was made of PBMCs or T cells enriched from blood (not recorded which). The TCR comes from a middle-aged woman with acute COVID-19. V gene TRBV6-5 combines with J gene TRBJ2-3; 8 bases match TRBD2. Here the CDR3 DNA reads TGTGCCAGCGGAACCCGCGGGGGGTACACAGATACGCAGTATTTT. Its translation is CASGTRGGYTDTQYF.